Given below is one TCR beta chain in context. The data are from a study of cytotoxic CD8 clonotypes in ibrutinib-treated CLL. CDR3 size: 11 residues. Looked up from germline, CDR1 is SQVTM and CDR2 is ANQGSEA. The ends were cut back, 5 bases at V and 5 bases at J, with 9 bases in the middle. Depths of 1 in 200,000 to 1 in 1 million T cells were the sequencing target. The table came from immunoSEQ multiplex PCR; TCRdb's copy has only in-frame clones and leaves some out. This repertoire shows roughly 52,000 clones, more than 45% found once; its top ten account for about 33%. The TCR was taken from a human donor with chronic lymphocytic leukemia. The rearrangement uses TRBV29-1 and TRBJ1-1; weak D call: TRBD1 (5 bases). The sample here was PBMCs, taken after 12 months of ibrutinib treatment. CDR3 sequence (DNA): TGCAGCGTTCGGGGGGGAACTGAAGCTTTCTTT. Translation: CSVRGGTEAFF.